These 23 T cell receptor beta chains originate from one sample sequenced in a study of immune cell composition in non-small cell lung cancer. TCRdb's copy holds only in-frame clones and misses some; the assay was immunoSEQ multiplex PCR. The sample has some 3,900 clones, approximately 80% seen once. The sequencing sample was made of lung tumor tissue. These receptor sequences come from a human donor with non-small cell lung cancer.

This clone has a handful of counts. CDR3 residues: CASSRDRGVAGELFF. CDR3 coding DNA: TGTGCCAGCAGCCGCGACAGGGGGGTGGCCGGGGAGCTGTTTTTT. The chain uses TRBV6-6 and TRBJ2-2; 9 bases match TRBD1. The CDR3 has 15 amino acids. Germline assignment: CDR1 MNHNY and CDR2 SVGAGI (reference sequence). V dropped 6 bases and J dropped 6; count of bases not matched to a gene: 8.

The chain couples TRBV27 to TRBJ2-1; D might be TRBD2 (6 bases). CDR3 length: 14 residues. The V gene lost 6 bases and the J gene lost 9 bases, with 18 bases spanning the gap. Germline V gene data show CDR1 as MNHEY and CDR2 as SMNVEV (reference sequence). The CDR3 DNA sequence: TGTGCCAGCAGCTCCAATTCGGTCGGGGGTGAGCAGTTCTTC. Translating gives CASSSNSVGGEQFF.

This chain connects TRBV7-9 to TRBJ1-2, with TRBD1 identical over 8 bases. The CDR3 sequence is 14 residues long. From germline, CDR1 is SEHNR and CDR2 FQNEAQ (reference sequence). V lost 2 bases to trimming and J lost 3 bases; unmatched junction nucleotides: 2. The CDR3 DNA follows: TGTGCCAGCAGCTTACAGGGGGCTGACTATGGCTACACCTTC. It yields the protein CASSLQGADYGYTF.

V and J are TRBV11-2 and TRBJ2-1, with TRBD2 identical over 11 bases. CDR1 and CDR2 (germline): SGHAT, FQNNGV. The junction had 5 bases not matched to a gene; V was cut back by 2 bases and J by 5 bases. This CDR3 has 16 residues. The CDR3 nucleotides read TGTGCCAGCAGCTTAACTCTAGCGGGGGGCCACAATGAGCAGTTCTTC. Residues: CASSLTLAGGHNEQFF.

This chain links TRBV29-1 with TRBJ2-5; 12 nucleotides line up with TRBD2. CDR1 is SQVTM and CDR2 is ANQGSEA in the germline V gene. The CDR3 spans 14 residues. V shed 4 bases and J 3 bases; nucleotides not matched to a gene: 3. CDR3: CSVGPSGGEETQYF. CDR3 sequence (DNA): TGCAGCGTTGGTCCTAGCGGGGGGGAAGAGACCCAGTACTTC.

The chain recombines TRBV6-5 with TRBJ2-3, with 8 bases that match TRBD2. The CDR3 extends over 13 amino acids. The germline V gene encodes CDR1 MNHEY and CDR2 SVGAGI. V lost 6 bases to trimming and J lost 9 bases; unmatched junction nucleotides: 8. The CDR3 DNA reads TGTGCCAGCAGCCAGACACTAGCGGTGACGCAGTATTTT. This sequence encodes CASSQTLAVTQYF.

The chain uses TRBV4-1 and TRBJ2-7; TRBD2 agrees at 11 bases. Trimming at V came to 1 base and at J to 4 bases, leaving 9 bases not matched to a gene. Looked up from germline, CDR1 is MGHRA and CDR2 is YSYEKL. The CDR3 length is 17 residues. The CDR3 here is CASSQAPSSGGIYEQYF. The CDR3, as DNA: TGCGCCAGCAGCCAAGCCCCTTCTAGCGGGGGGATATACGAGCAGTACTTC.

The CDR3 nucleotides are TGCGCCAGCAGCTTGACAGGGATTCTTCCAAACCCCTACGAGCAGTACTTC. Protein: CASSLTGILPNPYEQYF. V usage is TRBV5-1 and J usage is TRBJ2-7; maybe TRBD1 (6 bases). The germline V gene encodes CDR1 SGHRS and CDR2 YFSETQ. V lost 1 base and J 2 bases, leaving 19 bases between the germline ends. The CDR3 has 17 amino acids.

This chain joins TRBV5-1 and TRBJ2-1, with 7 bases fitting TRBD1. CDR3 length equals 19 residues. V was pared by 4 bases and J by 5 bases, with 21 bases of the junction left unmatched. CDR1 is SGHRS, CDR2 YFSETQ, per germline. CDR3 amino acids: CASSREPSGQKITNNEQFF. The DNA for the CDR3 is TGCGCCAGCAGCCGGGAACCGTCGGGACAGAAAATAACCAACAATGAGCAGTTCTTC.

With regard to this clone: A junction end diverges from the germline sequence, so it may reflect a read error. The CDR3 here is CASSLDSGQLNTQYF. The CDR3 region has the DNA TGTGCTAGCAGCTTAGATTCGGGACAGTTAAATACGCAGTATTTT. The chain recombines TRBV7-7 with TRBJ2-3, with 7 nucleotides matching TRBD1. CDR3 length: 15 amino acids. The germline V gene has CDR1 SSHAT and CDR2 FNYEAQ (reference sequence).

The chain employs TRBV2 and TRBJ2-7, with 15 bases aligning to TRBD2. The ends lost 6 bases at V and 2 bases at J; junction bases unmatched: 2. CDR3 length: 15 residues. Germline-derived CDR1 and CDR2 are SNHLY and FYNNEI. The CDR3 spells CASRRTSGGAYEQYF. The CDR3 nucleotides are TGTGCCAGCAGGCGGACTAGCGGGGGGGCCTACGAGCAGTACTTC.

The chain recombines TRBV18 with TRBJ2-5; no clear D gene. The CDR3 is made up of 14 amino acids. V lost 0 bases to trimming and J lost 0 bases, with 5 bases between them. The germline V gene has CDR1 KGHSH and CDR2 LQKENI. In DNA, the CDR3 is TGTGCCAGCTCACCACCAGCTAACCAAGAGACCCAGTACTTC. This translates into CASSPPANQETQYF.

The chain is built from TRBV5-4 and TRBJ1-2; TRBD1 matches at 7 bases. CDR3 length equals 16 residues. The trim removed 4 bases at V and 2 bases at J, leaving 11 bases unmatched. Per germline, CDR1 SGHNT and CDR2 YYREEE (reference sequence). CDR3 sequence: CASSQDRPGGNYGYTF. The CDR3 nucleotides read TGTGCCAGCAGCCAAGATAGGCCAGGGGGAAACTATGGCTACACCTTC.

This chain joins TRBV18 and TRBJ2-7; 8 bases agree with TRBD1. The J segment lost 0 bases and the V segment lost 3 bases, leaving 4 bases of the junction unmatched. Germline CDR1 is KGHSH and CDR2 is LQKENI. The CDR3 spans 15 residues. Here the CDR3 reads CASSPETGASYEQYF. CDR3 nucleotide sequence: TGTGCCAGCTCACCGGAGACAGGGGCCTCCTACGAGCAGTACTTC.

This clone appeared a single time. V and J are TRBV5-1 and TRBJ2-2; TRBD2 might be the D (6 bases). This CDR3 contains 13 residues. CDR1 SGHRS and CDR2 YFSETQ come from the germline V gene. The V gene lost 2 bases and the J gene lost 4 bases, with 6 bases spanning the gap. The CDR3 loop is CASSFSGTGELFF. The CDR3 bases are TGCGCCAGCAGCTTTAGCGGCACCGGGGAGCTGTTTTTT.

The gene calls are TRBV7-9 and TRBJ2-7, with 10 bases that match TRBD1. V gave up 4 bases and J gave up 0 bases; unmatched junction bases: 3. The germline V gene has CDR1 SEHNR and CDR2 FQNEAQ (reference sequence). This CDR3 comprises 15 residues. The CDR3 protein is CASSSGTGVSYEQYF. The CDR3 DNA sequence: TGTGCCAGCAGCTCCGGGACAGGGGTCTCCTACGAGCAGTACTTC.

The chain employs TRBV25-1 and TRBJ2-1; 9 bases line up with TRBD2. Looked up from germline, CDR1 is MGHDK and CDR2 is SYGVNS. The CDR3 consists of 15 residues. The J segment lost 4 bases and the V segment lost 5 bases, leaving 6 bases of the junction unmatched. The CDR3 spells CASSSAGGLYNEQFF. The CDR3 DNA is TGTGCCAGCAGTTCTGCGGGGGGGTTATACAATGAGCAGTTCTTC.

The rearrangement links TRBV7-8 to TRBJ2-3; possible D gene TRBD1, 6 bases. V lost 4 bases to trimming and J lost 0 bases, with 17 bases between them. CDR1 and CDR2 from the germline V gene are SGHVS and FQNEAQ. This CDR3 comprises 17 residues. The CDR3 DNA sequence: TGTGCCAGCAGCTCTACGCTCAGGGGTTTTAGCACAGATACGCAGTATTTT. Protein product: CASSSTLRGFSTDTQYF.

The chain has TRBV7-8 and TRBJ1-5, with 10 bases fitting TRBD1. After removal of 3 bases from V and 7 bases from J, the junction contained 3 bases not matched to a gene. CDR3 size: 14 residues. CDR1 and CDR2 from the germline V gene are SGHVS and FQNEAQ. In DNA form, the CDR3 reads TGTGCCAGCAGCTTGACAGGGGGCCAACAGCCCCAGCATTTT. It encodes CASSLTGGQQPQHF.

This clone has a single count. V and J are TRBV11-3 and TRBJ2-7, with D maybe TRBD2 (6 bases). Trimming removed 2 bases at V and 5 bases at J, with 16 bases between. This CDR3 comprises 15 residues. The germline V gene has CDR1 SGHNT and CDR2 YENEEA. The CDR3: CASSLLATRRDEQYF. CDR3 sequence (DNA): TGTGCCAGCAGCTTATTGGCTACGAGGAGGGACGAGCAGTACTTC.

V and J are TRBV12-2 and TRBJ1-5. TRBV12-2 is designated a pseudogene. This CDR3 is 18 amino acids long. The DNA of the CDR3 is TGTGCAAGTCGCTTAGCGGAGAGGGCCTTTCATAGCAATCAGCCCCAGCATTTT. Its translation is CASRLAERAFHSNQPQHF.

The chain couples TRBV5-1 to TRBJ1-2; weak D call: TRBD1 (5 bases). This CDR3 comprises 14 residues. Germline V lookup: CDR1 SGHRS, CDR2 YFSETQ. V lost 4 bases and J lost 7, with 17 bases in between. CDR3 in DNA: TGCGCCAGCAGCCGCTCGGGGGAAACTGGTGGCTACACCTTC. This encodes CASSRSGETGGYTF.

This chain uses TRBV10-3 with TRBJ2-7, with a possible D match to TRBD2 (6 bases). Per the germline V gene, CDR1 is ENHRY and CDR2 is SYGVKD. V dropped 0 bases and J dropped 9 bases, with 18 bases sitting between them. The CDR3 sequence is 15 residues long. CDR3 region: CAISESTTPTTRQYF. The CDR3 DNA reads as TGTGCCATCAGTGAGTCAACAACCCCTACGACTAGGCAGTACTTC.